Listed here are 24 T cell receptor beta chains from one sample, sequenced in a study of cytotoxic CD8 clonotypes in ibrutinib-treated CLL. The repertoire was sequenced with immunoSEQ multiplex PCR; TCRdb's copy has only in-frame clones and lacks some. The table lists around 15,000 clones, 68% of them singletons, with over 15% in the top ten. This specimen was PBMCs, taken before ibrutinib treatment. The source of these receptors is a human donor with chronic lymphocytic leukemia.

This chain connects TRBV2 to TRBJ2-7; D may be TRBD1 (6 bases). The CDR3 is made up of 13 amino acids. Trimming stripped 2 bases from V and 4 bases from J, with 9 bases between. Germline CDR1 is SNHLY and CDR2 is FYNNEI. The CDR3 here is CASSENRAYEQYF. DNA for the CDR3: TGTGCCAGCAGTGAAAACAGGGCGTACGAGCAGTACTTC. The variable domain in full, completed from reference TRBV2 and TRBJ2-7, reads EPEVTQTPSHQVTQMGQEVILRCVPISNHLYFYWYRQILGQKVEFLVSFYNNEISEKSEIFDDQFSVERPDGSNFTLKIRSTKLEDSAMYFCASSENRAYEQYFGPGTRLTVT.

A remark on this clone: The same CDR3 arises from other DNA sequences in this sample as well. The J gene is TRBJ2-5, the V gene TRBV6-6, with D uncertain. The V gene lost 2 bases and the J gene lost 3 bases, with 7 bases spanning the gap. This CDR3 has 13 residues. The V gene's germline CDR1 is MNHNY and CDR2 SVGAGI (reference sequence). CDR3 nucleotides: TGTGCCAGCAGTTACCAGGAAAAAGAGACCCAGTACTTC. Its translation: CASSYQEKETQYF.

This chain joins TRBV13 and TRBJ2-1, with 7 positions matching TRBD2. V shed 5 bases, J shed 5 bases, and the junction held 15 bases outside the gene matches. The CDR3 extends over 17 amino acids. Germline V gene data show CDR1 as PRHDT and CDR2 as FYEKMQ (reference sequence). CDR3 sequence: CASSPGPAGYINNEQFF. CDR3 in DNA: TGTGCCAGCAGCCCAGGACCAGCGGGGTATATAAACAATGAGCAGTTCTTC.

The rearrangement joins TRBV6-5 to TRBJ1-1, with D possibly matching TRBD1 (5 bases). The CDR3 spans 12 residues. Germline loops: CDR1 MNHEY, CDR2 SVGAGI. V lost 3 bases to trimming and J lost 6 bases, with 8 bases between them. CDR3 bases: TGTGCCAGCAGTTATGGGGCCTCTGAAGCTTTCTTT. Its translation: CASSYGASEAFF.

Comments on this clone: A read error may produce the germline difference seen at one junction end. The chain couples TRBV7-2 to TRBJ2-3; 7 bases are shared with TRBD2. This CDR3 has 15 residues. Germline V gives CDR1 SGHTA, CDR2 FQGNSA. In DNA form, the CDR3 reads TGTGTCAGCAGCTTAGGTGCGGGGGGCACAGATACGCAGTATTTT. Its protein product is CVSSLGAGGTDTQYF.

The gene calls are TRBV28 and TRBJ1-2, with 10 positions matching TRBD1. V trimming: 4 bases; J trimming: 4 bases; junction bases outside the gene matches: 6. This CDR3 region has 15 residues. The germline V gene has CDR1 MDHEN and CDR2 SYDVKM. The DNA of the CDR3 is TGTGCCAGCAGTTGGGACAGGGGTGGACGCTATGGCTACACCTTC. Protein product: CASSWDRGGRYGYTF.

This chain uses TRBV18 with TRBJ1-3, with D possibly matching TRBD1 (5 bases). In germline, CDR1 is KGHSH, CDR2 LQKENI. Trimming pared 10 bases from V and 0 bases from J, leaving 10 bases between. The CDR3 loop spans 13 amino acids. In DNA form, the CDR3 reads TGTGCCACGGAGGACATCTCTGGAAACACCATATATTTT. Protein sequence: CATEDISGNTIYF.

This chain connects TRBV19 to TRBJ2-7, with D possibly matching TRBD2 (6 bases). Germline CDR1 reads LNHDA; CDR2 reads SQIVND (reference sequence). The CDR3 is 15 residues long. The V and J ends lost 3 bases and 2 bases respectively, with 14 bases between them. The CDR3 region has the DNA TGTGCCAGTAGTATTGCCGCCGGGACTCCCTACGAGCAGTACTTC. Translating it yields CASSIAAGTPYEQYF.

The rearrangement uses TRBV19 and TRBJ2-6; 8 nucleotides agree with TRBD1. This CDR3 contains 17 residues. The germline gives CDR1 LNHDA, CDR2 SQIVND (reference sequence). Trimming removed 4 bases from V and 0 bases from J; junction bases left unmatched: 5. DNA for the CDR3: TGTGCCAGTAGTACAGGGGGCCTGAGCTCTGGGGCCAACGTCCTGACTTTC. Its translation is CASSTGGLSSGANVLTF.

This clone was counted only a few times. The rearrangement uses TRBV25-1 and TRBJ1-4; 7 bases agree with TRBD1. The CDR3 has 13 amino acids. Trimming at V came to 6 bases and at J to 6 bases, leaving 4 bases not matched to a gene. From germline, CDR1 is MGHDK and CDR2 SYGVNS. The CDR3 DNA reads TGTGCCAGCAGCGGAGACAGGGATGAAAAACTGTTTTTT. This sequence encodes CASSGDRDEKLFF.

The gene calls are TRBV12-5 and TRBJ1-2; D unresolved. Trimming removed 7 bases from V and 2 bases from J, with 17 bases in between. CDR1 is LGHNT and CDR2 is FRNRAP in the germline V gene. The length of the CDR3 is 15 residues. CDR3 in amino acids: CASASFVGENYGYTF. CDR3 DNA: TGTGCTAGTGCCTCATTCGTTGGGGAGAACTATGGCTACACCTTC.

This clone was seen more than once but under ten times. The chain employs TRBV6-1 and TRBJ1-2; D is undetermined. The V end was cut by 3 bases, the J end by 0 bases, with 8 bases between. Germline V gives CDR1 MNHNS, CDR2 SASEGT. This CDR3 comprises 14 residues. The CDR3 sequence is CASSDYGANYGYTF. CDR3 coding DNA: TGTGCCAGCAGTGACTACGGAGCTAACTATGGCTACACCTTC.

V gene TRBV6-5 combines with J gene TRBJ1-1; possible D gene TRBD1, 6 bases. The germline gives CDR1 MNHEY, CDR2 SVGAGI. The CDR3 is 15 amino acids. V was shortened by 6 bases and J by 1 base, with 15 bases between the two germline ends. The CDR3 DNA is TGTGCCAGCAGAAGAATTTCGACAGGGAACACTGAAGCTTTCTTT. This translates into CASRRISTGNTEAFF.

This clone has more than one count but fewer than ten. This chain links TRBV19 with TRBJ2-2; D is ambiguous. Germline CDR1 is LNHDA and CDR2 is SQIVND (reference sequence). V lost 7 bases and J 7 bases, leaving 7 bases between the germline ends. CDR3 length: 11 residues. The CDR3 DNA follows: TGTGCCAGTAATGGGGTCGGGGAGCTGTTTTTT. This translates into CASNGVGELFF.

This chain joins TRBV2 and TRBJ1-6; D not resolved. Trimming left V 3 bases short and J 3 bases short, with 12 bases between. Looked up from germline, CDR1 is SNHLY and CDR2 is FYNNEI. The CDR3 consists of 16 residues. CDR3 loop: CASSDFIASYNSPLHF. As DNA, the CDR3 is TGTGCCAGCAGTGATTTTATCGCCAGCTATAATTCACCCCTCCACTTT.

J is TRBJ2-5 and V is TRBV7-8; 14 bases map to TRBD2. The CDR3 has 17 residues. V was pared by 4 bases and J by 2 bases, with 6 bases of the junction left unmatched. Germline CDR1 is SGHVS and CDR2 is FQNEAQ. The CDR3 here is CASSYGLAGGGQETQYF. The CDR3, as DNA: TGTGCCAGCAGCTACGGACTAGCGGGGGGAGGGCAAGAGACCCAGTACTTC. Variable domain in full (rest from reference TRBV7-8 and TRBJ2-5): GAGVSQSPRYKVAKRGQDVALRCDPISGHVSLFWYQQALGQGPEFLTYFQNEAQLDKSGLPSDRFFAERPEGSVSTLKIQRTQQEDSAVYLCASSYGLAGGGQETQYFGPGTRLLVL.

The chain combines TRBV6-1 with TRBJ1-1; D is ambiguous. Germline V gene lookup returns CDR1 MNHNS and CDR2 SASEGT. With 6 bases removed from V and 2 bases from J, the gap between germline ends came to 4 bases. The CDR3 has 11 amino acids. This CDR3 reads CASRLNTEAFF. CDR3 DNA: TGTGCCAGCAGGCTAAACACTGAAGCTTTCTTT.

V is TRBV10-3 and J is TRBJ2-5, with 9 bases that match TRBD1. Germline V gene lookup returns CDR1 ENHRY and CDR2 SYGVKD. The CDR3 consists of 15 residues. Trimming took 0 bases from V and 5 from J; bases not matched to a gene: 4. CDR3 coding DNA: TGTGCCATCAGTGAGTCGATCGGACAGGGGGAGACCCAGTACTTC. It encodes CAISESIGQGETQYF.

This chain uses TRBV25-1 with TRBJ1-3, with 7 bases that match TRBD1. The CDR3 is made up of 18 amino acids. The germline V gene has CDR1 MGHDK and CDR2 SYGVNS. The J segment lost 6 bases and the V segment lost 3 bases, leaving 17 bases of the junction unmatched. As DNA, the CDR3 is TGTGCCAGCAGTGAGCCGAACTACAGGGGCGACACAGTAAACACCATATATTTT. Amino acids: CASSEPNYRGDTVNTIYF.

CDR3 bases: TGCGCCAGCAGCACAGGGGTTAAGAGGGGGACCCAGTACTTC. Amino acids: CASSTGVKRGTQYF. The V gene is TRBV10-1, the J gene TRBJ2-5, with TRBD1 identical over 7 bases. Per germline, CDR1 WNHNN and CDR2 SYGVQD (reference sequence). The CDR3 is made up of 14 amino acids. Trimming at V came to 6 bases and at J to 7 bases, leaving 11 bases not matched to a gene.

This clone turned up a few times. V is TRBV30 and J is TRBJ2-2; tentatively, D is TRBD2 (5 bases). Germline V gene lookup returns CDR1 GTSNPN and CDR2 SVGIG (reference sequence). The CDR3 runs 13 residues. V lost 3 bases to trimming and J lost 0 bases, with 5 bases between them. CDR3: CAWRTTNTGELFF. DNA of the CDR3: TGTGCCTGGAGGACTACGAACACCGGGGAGCTGTTTTTT.

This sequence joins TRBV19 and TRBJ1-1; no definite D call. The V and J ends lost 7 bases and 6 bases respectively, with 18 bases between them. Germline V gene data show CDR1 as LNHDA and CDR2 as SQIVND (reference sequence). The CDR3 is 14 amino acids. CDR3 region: CASKKALVGAEAFF. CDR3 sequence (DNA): TGTGCCAGTAAAAAGGCACTGGTTGGCGCTGAAGCTTTCTTT.

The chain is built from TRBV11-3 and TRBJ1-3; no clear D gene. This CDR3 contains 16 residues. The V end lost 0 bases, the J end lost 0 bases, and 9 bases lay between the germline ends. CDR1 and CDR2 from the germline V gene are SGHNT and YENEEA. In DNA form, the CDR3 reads TGTGCCAGCAGCTTAGATAAGCCGAGCTCTGGAAACACCATATATTTT. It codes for CASSLDKPSSGNTIYF.

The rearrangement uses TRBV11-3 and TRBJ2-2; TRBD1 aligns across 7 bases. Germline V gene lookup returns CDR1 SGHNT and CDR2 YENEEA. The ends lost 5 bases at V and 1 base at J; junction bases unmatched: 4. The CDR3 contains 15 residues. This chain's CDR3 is CASSPRQGNTGELFF. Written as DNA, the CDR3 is TGTGCCAGCAGCCCCCGACAGGGGAACACCGGGGAGCTGTTTTTT. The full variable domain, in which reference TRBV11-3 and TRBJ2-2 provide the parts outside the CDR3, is EAGVVQSPRYKIIEKKQPVAFWCNPISGHNTLYWYLQNLGQGPELLIRYENEEAVDDSQLPKDRFSAERLKGVDSTLKIQPAELGDSAVYLCASSPRQGNTGELFFGEGSRLTVL.